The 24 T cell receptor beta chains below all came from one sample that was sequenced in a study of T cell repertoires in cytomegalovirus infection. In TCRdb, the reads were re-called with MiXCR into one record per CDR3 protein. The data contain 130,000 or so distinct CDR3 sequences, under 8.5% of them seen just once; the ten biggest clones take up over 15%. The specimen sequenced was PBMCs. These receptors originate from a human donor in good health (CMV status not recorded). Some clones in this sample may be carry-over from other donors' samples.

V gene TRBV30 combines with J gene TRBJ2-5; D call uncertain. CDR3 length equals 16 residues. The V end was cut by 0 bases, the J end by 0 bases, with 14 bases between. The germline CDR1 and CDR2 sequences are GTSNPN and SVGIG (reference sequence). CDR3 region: CAWSVTYPAYQETQYF. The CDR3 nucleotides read TGTGCCTGGAGTGTTACCTACCCTGCGTACCAAGAGACCCAGTACTTC.

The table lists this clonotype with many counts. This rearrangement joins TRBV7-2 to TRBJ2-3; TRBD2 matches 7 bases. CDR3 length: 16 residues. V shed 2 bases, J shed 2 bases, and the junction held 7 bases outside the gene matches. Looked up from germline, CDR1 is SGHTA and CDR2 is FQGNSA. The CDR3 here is CASSLMAGRATDTQYF. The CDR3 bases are TGTGCCAGCAGCTTAATGGCGGGGAGGGCCACAGATACGCAGTATTTT.

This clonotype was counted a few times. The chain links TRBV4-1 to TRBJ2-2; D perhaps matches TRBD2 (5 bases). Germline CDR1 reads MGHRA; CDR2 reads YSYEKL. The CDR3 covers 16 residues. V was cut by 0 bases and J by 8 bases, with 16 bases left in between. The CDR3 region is CASSQDSIGGLGELFF. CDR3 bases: TGCGCCAGCAGCCAAGACTCGATCGGCGGGTTAGGGGAGCTGTTTTTT.

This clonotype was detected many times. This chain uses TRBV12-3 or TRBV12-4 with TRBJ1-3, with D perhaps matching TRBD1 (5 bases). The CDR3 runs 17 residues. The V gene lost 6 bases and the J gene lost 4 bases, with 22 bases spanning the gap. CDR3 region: CASRGQLGVVRGNTIYF. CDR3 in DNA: TGTGCCAGCAGGGGCCAGTTGGGGGTCGTAAGAGGAAACACCATATATTTT.

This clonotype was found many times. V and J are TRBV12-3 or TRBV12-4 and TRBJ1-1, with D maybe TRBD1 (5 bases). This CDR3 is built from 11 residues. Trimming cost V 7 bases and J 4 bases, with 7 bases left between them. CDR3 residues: CASTGGTEAFF. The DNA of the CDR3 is TGTGCCAGCACCGGGGGCACTGAAGCTTTCTTT.

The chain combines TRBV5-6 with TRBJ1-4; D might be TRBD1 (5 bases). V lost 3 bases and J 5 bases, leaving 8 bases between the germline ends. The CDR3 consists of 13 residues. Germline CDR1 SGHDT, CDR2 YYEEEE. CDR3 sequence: CASSWTHNEKLFF. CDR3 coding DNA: TGTGCCAGCAGCTGGACACACAATGAAAAACTGTTTTTT.

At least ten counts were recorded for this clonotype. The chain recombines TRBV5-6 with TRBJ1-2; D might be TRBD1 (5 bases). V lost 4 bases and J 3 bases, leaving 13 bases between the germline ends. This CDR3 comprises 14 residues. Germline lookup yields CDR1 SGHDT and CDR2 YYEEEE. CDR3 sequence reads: CASSNIRGDYGYTF. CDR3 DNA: TGTGCCAGCAGCAATATAAGGGGCGACTATGGCTACACCTTC.

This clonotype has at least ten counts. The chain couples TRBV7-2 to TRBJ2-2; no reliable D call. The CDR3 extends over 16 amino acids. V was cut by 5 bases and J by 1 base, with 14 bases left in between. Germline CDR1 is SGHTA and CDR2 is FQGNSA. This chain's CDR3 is CASSLGPLGNTGELFF. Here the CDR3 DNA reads TGTGCCAGCAGCCTTGGTCCCTTGGGGAACACCGGGGAGCTGTTTTTT.

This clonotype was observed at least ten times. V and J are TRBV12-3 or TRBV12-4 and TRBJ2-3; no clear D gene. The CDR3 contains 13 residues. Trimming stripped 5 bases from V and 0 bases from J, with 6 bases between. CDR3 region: CASSPASTDTQYF. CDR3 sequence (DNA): TGTGCCAGCAGTCCCGCTAGCACAGATACGCAGTATTTT.

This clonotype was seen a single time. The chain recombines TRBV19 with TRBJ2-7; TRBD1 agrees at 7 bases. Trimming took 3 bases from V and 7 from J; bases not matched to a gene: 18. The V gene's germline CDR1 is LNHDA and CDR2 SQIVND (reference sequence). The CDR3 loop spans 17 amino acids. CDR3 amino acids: CASSMFGSVDRAEEQYF. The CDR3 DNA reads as TGTGCCAGTAGTATGTTTGGGTCCGTCGACAGGGCCGAGGAGCAGTACTTC.

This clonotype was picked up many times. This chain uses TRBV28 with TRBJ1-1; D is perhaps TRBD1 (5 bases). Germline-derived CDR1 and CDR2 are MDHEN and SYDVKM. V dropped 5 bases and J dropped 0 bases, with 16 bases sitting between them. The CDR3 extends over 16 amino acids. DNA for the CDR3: TGTGCCAGCAGTCTCCCGGGTGGGGCCCTGAACACTGAAGCTTTCTTT. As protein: CASSLPGGALNTEAFF. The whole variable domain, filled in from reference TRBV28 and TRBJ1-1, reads DVKVTQSSRYLVKRTGEKVFLECVQDMDHENMFWYRQDPGLGLRLIYFSYDVKMKEKGDIPEGYSVSREKKERFSLILESASTNQTSMYLCASSLPGGALNTEAFFGQGTRLTVV.

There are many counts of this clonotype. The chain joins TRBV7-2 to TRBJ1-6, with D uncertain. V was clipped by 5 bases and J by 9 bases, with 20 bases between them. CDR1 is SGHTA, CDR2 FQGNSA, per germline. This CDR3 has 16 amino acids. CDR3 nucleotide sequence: TGTGCCAGCAGCCGAGACGTCGTTGGCGGAGGTTCACCCCTCCACTTT. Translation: CASSRDVVGGGSPLHF.

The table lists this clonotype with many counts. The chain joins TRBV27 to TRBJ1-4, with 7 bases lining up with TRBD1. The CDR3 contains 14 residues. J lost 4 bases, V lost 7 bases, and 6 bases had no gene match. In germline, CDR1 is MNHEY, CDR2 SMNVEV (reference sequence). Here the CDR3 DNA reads TGTGCCAGCACCTCCGGGACAGTTAATGAAAAACTGTTTTTT. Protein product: CASTSGTVNEKLFF.

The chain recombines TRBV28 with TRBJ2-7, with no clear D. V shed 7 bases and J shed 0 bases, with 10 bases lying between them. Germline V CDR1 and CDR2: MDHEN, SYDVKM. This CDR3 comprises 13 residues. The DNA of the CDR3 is TGTGCCAGCATTGGCAGGTACTCCTACGAGCAGTACTTC. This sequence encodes CASIGRYSYEQYF. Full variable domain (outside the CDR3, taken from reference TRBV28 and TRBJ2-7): DVKVTQSSRYLVKRTGEKVFLECVQDMDHENMFWYRQDPGLGLRLIYFSYDVKMKEKGDIPEGYSVSREKKERFSLILESASTNQTSMYLCASIGRYSYEQYFGPGTRLTVT.

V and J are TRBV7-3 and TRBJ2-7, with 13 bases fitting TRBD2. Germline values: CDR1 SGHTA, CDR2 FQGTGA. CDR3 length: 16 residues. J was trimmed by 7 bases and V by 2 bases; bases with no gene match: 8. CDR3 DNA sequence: TGTGCCAGCAGCTTATCCGGGACTAGCGGGGACGGGGAGCAGTACTTC. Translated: CASSLSGTSGDGEQYF.

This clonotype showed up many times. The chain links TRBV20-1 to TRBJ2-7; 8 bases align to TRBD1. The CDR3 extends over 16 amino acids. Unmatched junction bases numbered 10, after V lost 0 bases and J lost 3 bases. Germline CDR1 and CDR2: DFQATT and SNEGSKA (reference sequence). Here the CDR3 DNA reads TGCAGTGCTAGAGATAGATCAGGGACAGGTAGCTACGAGCAGTACTTC. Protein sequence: CSARDRSGTGSYEQYF.

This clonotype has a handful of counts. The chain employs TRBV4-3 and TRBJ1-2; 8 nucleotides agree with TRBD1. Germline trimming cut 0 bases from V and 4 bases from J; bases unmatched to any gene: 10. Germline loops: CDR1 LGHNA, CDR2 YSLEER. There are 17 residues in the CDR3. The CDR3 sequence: CASSQDVAGGFIYGYTF. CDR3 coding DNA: TGCGCCAGCAGCCAAGATGTGGCAGGGGGCTTCATCTATGGCTACACCTTC.

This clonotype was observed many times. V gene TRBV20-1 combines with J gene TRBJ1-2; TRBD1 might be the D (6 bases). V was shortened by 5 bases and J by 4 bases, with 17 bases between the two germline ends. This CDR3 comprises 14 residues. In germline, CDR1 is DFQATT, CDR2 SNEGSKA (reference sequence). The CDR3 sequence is CSAPPSGGPYGYTF. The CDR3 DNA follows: TGCAGTGCTCCCCCCAGCGGGGGGCCCTATGGCTACACCTTC.

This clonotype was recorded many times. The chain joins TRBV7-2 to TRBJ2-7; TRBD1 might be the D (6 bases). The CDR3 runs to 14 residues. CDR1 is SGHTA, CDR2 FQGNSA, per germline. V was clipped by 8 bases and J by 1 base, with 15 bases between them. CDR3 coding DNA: TGTGCCAGCTCCCGGCAGGGGACGTCCTACGAGCAGTACTTC. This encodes CASSRQGTSYEQYF.

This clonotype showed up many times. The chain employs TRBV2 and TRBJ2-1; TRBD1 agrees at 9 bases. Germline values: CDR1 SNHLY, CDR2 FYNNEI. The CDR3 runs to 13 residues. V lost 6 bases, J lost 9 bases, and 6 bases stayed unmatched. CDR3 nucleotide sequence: TGTGCCAGCAGGGAACAGGGGGCGAGTGAGCAGTTCTTC. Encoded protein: CASREQGASEQFF.

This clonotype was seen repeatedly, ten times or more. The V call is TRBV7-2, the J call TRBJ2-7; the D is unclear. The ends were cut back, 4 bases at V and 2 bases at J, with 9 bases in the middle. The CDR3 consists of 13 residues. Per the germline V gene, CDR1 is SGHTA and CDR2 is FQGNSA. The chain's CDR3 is CASSSRETYEQYF. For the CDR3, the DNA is TGTGCCAGCAGCTCGCGAGAAACCTACGAGCAGTACTTC. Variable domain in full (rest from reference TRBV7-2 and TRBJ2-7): GAGVSQSPSNKVTEKGKDVELRCDPISGHTALYWYRQSLGQGLEFLIYFQGNSAPDKSGLPSDRFSAERTGGSVSTLTIQRTQQEDSAVYLCASSSRETYEQYFGPGTRLTVT.

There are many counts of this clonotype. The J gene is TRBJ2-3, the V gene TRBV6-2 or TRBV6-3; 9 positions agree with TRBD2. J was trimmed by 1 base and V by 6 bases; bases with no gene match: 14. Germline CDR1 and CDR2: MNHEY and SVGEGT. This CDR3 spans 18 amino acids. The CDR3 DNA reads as TGTGCCAGCAGCCCGCCGGCGGGGGGGCAAGTTGGCACAGATACGCAGTATTTT. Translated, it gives CASSPPAGGQVGTDTQYF.

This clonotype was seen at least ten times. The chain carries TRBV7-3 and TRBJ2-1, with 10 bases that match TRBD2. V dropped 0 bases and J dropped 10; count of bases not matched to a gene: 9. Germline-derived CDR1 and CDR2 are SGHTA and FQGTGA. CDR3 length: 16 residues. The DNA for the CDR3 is TGTGCCAGCAGCTTAACGCTAGCGGGGGACCCGGGGGAGCAGTTCTTC. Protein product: CASSLTLAGDPGEQFF.

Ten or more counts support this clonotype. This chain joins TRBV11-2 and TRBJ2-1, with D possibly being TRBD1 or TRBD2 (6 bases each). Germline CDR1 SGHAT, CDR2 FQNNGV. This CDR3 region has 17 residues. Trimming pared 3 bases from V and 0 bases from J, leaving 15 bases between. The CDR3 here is CASSFRGVPSSYNEQFF. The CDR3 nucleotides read TGTGCCAGCAGCTTTAGGGGGGTTCCTAGCTCCTACAATGAGCAGTTCTTC.